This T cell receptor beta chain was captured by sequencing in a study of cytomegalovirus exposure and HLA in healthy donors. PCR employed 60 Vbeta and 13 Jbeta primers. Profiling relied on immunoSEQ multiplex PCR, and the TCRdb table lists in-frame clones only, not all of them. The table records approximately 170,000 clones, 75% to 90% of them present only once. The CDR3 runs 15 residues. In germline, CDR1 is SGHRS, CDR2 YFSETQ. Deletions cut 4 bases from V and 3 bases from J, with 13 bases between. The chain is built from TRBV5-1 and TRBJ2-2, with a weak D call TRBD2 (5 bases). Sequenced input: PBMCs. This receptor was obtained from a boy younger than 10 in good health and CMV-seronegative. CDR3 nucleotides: TGCGCCAGCAGCCCAGCGGTATTGGACACCGGGGAGCTGTTTTTT. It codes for CASSPAVLDTGELFF.